What follows are 24 T cell receptor beta chains derived from one specimen sequenced in a study of cytomegalovirus exposure and HLA in healthy donors. PCR employed 60 Vbeta and 13 Jbeta primers. Assay: immunoSEQ multiplex PCR; the TCRdb copy retains only in-frame clones and omits some. The specimen's table records about 79,000 clones. Sequenced input: PBMCs. The receptor source for this set is a man aged 25-45 years in good health and CMV-seronegative.

The chain is built from TRBV15 and TRBJ1-2, with D perhaps matching TRBD1 (6 bases). This CDR3 comprises 15 residues. V was clipped by 5 bases and J by 4 bases, with 17 bases between them. Germline values: CDR1 LNHNV, CDR2 YYDKDF (reference sequence). The CDR3 DNA sequence: TGTGCCACCAGCGGCCCCGGGACACTTCCCTATGGCTACACCTTC. This translates into CATSGPGTLPYGYTF.

The chain couples TRBV7-8 to TRBJ1-2; 7 nucleotides agree with TRBD1. CDR3 length: 16 amino acids. CDR1 SGHVS and CDR2 FQNEAQ come from the germline V gene. J was trimmed by 4 bases and V by 0 bases; bases with no gene match: 8. CDR3 protein: CASSLAGGAMIYGYTF. For the CDR3, the DNA is TGTGCCAGCAGCTTAGCAGGGGGCGCGATGATCTATGGCTACACCTTC. The entire variable domain, with the rest obtained from reference TRBV7-8 and TRBJ1-2, is as follows: GAGVSQSPRYKVAKRGQDVALRCDPISGHVSLFWYQQALGQGPEFLTYFQNEAQLDKSGLPSDRFFAERPEGSVSTLKIQRTQQEDSAVYLCASSLAGGAMIYGYTFGSGTRLTVV.

The chain uses TRBV11-2 and TRBJ1-2; D is unresolved. V gave up 5 bases and J gave up 4 bases, with 14 bases separating them. The CDR3 is 14 amino acids. Germline V gene sequence: CDR1 SGHAT, CDR2 FQNNGV. CDR3 protein: CASSPNPGVYGYTF. In DNA, the CDR3 is TGTGCCAGCAGCCCCAATCCGGGAGTCTATGGCTACACCTTC.

Worth noting for this clone: Distinct nucleotide sequences in the sample also encode this CDR3. The V gene is TRBV7-3, the J gene TRBJ1-1, with a possible D match to TRBD1 (5 bases). The V gene lost 5 bases and the J gene lost 1 base, with 11 bases spanning the gap. Germline values: CDR1 SGHTA, CDR2 FQGTGA. The CDR3 sequence is 14 residues long. The CDR3 coding sequence is TGTGCCAGCAGCCTGACGGGGGGGAACACTGAAGCTTTCTTT. This gives the protein CASSLTGGNTEAFF.

This sequence joins TRBV29-1 and TRBJ2-5; 7 bases fit TRBD1. CDR1 and CDR2 (germline): SQVTM, ANQGSEA. With V trimmed by 7 bases and J by 5 bases, 13 bases remained unmatched. The CDR3 has 14 amino acids. CDR3 sequence (DNA): TGCAGCGCGAGACAGGGAAGGACGGCGGAGACCCAGTACTTC. Its translation is CSARQGRTAETQYF.

This chain joins TRBV2 and TRBJ1-2; maybe TRBD1 (5 bases). V lost 5 bases to trimming and J lost 7 bases, with 14 bases between them. The germline CDR1 and CDR2 sequences are SNHLY and FYNNEI. This CDR3 region has 13 residues. Written as DNA, the CDR3 is TGTGCCAGCAGTTATCAGGGCACGCGTGGCTACACCTTC. Amino acids: CASSYQGTRGYTF.

The chain joins TRBV5-1 to TRBJ2-3; 8 bases are a match to TRBD2. Germline CDR1 is SGHRS and CDR2 is YFSETQ. This CDR3 is 15 amino acids long. V was clipped by 0 bases and J by 1 base; unmatched bases: 1. The CDR3 DNA sequence: TGCGCCAGCAGCTTGGCAGCGGGGGGCACAGATACGCAGTATTTT. Amino acids: CASSLAAGGTDTQYF.

Notes on this clone: The junction differs from germline at one of its ends, possibly a read error. Within the sample, other DNA sequences also encode this same CDR3. The genes are TRBV7-9 and TRBJ1-4; D is uncertain. The V gene's germline CDR1 is SEHNR and CDR2 FQNEAQ (reference sequence). The CDR3 length is 12 residues. The CDR3 DNA reads as TGTGCCAGCAGCTCTTCACCCGGAAAACTATTTTTT. This sequence encodes CASSSSPGKLFF.

The chain joins TRBV5-4 to TRBJ2-7; the D gene is possibly TRBD1 (5 bases). This CDR3 region has 15 residues. V lost 4 bases, J lost 6 bases, and 20 bases lay in between. Germline V gene data show CDR1 as SGHNT and CDR2 as YYREEE (reference sequence). The CDR3 reads CASSPDGQGLGEQYF. The CDR3 region has the DNA TGTGCCAGCAGCCCAGACGGGCAGGGCCTGGGCGAGCAGTACTTC.

The chain couples TRBV5-1 to TRBJ1-4; D is perhaps TRBD1 (6 bases). The CDR3 has 15 amino acids. The germline V and J ends were trimmed by 1 base and 7 bases, with 14 bases remaining between them. Per the germline V gene, CDR1 is SGHRS and CDR2 is YFSETQ. CDR3 amino acids: CASSLRGRGVEKLFF. In nucleotides, the CDR3 is TGCGCCAGCAGCTTGAGAGGCAGGGGAGTTGAAAAACTGTTTTTT.

The V and J genes are TRBV9 and TRBJ2-6, with D possibly matching TRBD1 (5 bases). Per germline, CDR1 SGDLS and CDR2 YYNGEE. V was cut by 0 bases and J by 2 bases, with 15 bases left in between. The CDR3 totals 18 residues. The CDR3 sequence is CASSVARQGSPGANVLTF. Written as DNA, the CDR3 is TGTGCCAGCAGCGTAGCGAGGCAGGGATCGCCTGGGGCCAACGTCCTGACTTTC.

This rearrangement joins TRBV5-4 to TRBJ2-5; D remains unclear. Germline-derived CDR1 and CDR2 are SGHNT and YYREEE (reference sequence). Trimming removed 0 bases at V and 3 bases at J, with 9 bases between. This CDR3 region has 14 residues. Here the CDR3 DNA reads TGTGCCAGCAGCTTGGGGGTCGGAGAAGAGACCCAGTACTTC. Translation: CASSLGVGEETQYF. The variable domain in full, with the rest retrieved from reference TRBV5-4 and TRBJ2-5, is ETGVTQSPTHLIKTRGQQVTLRCSSQSGHNTVSWYQQALGQGPQFIFQYYREEENGRGNFPPRFSGLQFPNYSSELNVNALELDDSALYLCASSLGVGEETQYFGPGTRLLVL.

The chain combines TRBV27 with TRBJ2-7; 9 bases are shared with TRBD2. CDR3 length: 20 residues. Trimming cost V 8 bases and J 3 bases; bases outside gene matches: 26. CDR1 is MNHEY, CDR2 SMNVEV, per germline (reference sequence). In DNA, the CDR3 is TGTGCCAGCCCGCTAGCGGGACCCTACGGGGGCAAACACCGGGTCTACGAGCAGTACTTC. Residues: CASPLAGPYGGKHRVYEQYF.

The V gene is TRBV5-1, the J gene TRBJ1-2; tentatively, D is TRBD1 (5 bases). The germline V and J ends were trimmed by 6 bases and 7 bases, with 16 bases remaining between them. The CDR3 has 13 amino acids. The germline gives CDR1 SGHRS, CDR2 YFSETQ. CDR3 protein: CASTEARDRGYTF. Written as DNA, the CDR3 is TGCGCCAGCACAGAGGCCAGGGATCGTGGCTACACCTTC.

The rearrangement links TRBV9 to TRBJ2-7; 8 nucleotides line up with TRBD2. With 4 bases clipped from V and 3 bases from J, the junction kept 15 bases outside the gene matches. The CDR3 sequence is 17 residues long. CDR1 and CDR2 (germline): SGDLS, YYNGEE. The CDR3 region has the DNA TGTGCCAGCAGCTCCCACCGGGCTAGCGGGCAGAGCTACGAGCAGTACTTC. Amino acid sequence: CASSSHRASGQSYEQYF.

The chain employs TRBV4-3 and TRBJ2-2; maybe TRBD2 (7 bases). This CDR3 is 16 amino acids long. V was cut by 0 bases and J by 5 bases, with 13 bases left in between. From germline, CDR1 is LGHNA and CDR2 YSLEER. Here the CDR3 DNA reads TGCGCCAGCAGCCAAGATGGGGGGGCTTGGACCGGGGAGCTGTTTTTT. Translating gives CASSQDGGAWTGELFF.

The CDR3 loop is CASSTDRVDEKLFF. CDR3 in DNA: TGTGCCAGCAGCACGGACAGGGTAGATGAAAAACTGTTTTTT. The chain employs TRBV5-4 and TRBJ1-4, with 8 bases identical to TRBD1. This CDR3 has 14 amino acids. CDR1 and CDR2 (germline): SGHNT, YYREEE (reference sequence). V dropped 4 bases and J dropped 6; count of bases not matched to a gene: 5.

The chain is built from TRBV9 and TRBJ1-5, with a tentative D call TRBD1 (6 bases). Germline V gene sequence: CDR1 SGDLS, CDR2 YYNGEE. The V and J ends lost 4 bases and 1 base respectively, with 12 bases between them. This CDR3 is built from 15 residues. DNA of the CDR3: TGTGCCAGCAGCCCCCAAGGACAGAGCAATCAGCCCCAGCATTTT. The encoded protein is CASSPQGQSNQPQHF. Looking up the rest from reference TRBV9 and TRBJ1-5 gives the full variable domain: DSGVTQTPKHLITATGQRVTLRCSPRSGDLSVYWYQQSLDQGLQFLIQYYNGEERAKGNILERFSAQQFPDLHSELNLSSLELGDSALYFCASSPQGQSNQPQHFGDGTRLSIL.

The chain joins TRBV6-5 to TRBJ2-3; 7 positions agree with TRBD2. Germline V gene lookup returns CDR1 MNHEY and CDR2 SVGAGI. Germline trimming cut 0 bases from V and 6 bases from J; bases unmatched to any gene: 6. The CDR3 extends over 15 amino acids. The chain's CDR3 is CASSYSPSGYDTQYF. CDR3 in DNA: TGTGCCAGCAGTTACTCTCCTAGCGGATATGATACGCAGTATTTT.

The chain carries TRBV5-1 and TRBJ2-5; D gene unclear. There are 14 residues in the CDR3. Germline V gene lookup returns CDR1 SGHRS and CDR2 YFSETQ. Trimming removed 4 bases at V and 2 bases at J, with 12 bases between. CDR3 region: CASSTGSGQETQYF. DNA for the CDR3: TGCGCCAGCAGCACCGGTTCGGGTCAAGAGACCCAGTACTTC. Based on the CDR3 plus reference TRBV5-1 and TRBJ2-5, the full variable domain is KAGVTQTPRYLIKTRGQQVTLSCSPISGHRSVSWYQQTPGQGLQFLFEYFSETQRNKGNFPGRFSGRQFSNSRSEMNVSTLELGDSALYLCASSTGSGQETQYFGPGTRLLVL.

V usage is TRBV2 and J usage is TRBJ2-7, with TRBD2 matching over 9 bases. In germline, CDR1 is SNHLY, CDR2 FYNNEI. CDR3 length: 15 amino acids. V gave up 4 bases and J gave up 3 bases; unmatched junction bases: 7. CDR3 residues: CASSVPWTSVYEQYF. CDR3 nucleotides: TGTGCCAGCAGTGTTCCCTGGACTAGCGTCTACGAGCAGTACTTC.

This rearrangement joins TRBV5-4 to TRBJ1-5; 9 bases match TRBD1. V lost 9 bases and J lost 4; bases outside the gene matches: 11. Per the germline V gene, CDR1 is SGHNT and CDR2 is YYREEE (reference sequence). The CDR3 covers 15 residues. CDR3 coding DNA: TGTGCCACGAAGGAACAGGGGGCAGGAAATCAGCCCCAGCATTTT. It codes for CATKEQGAGNQPQHF.

Note on this clone: Germline is not matched at one junction end, which may reflect a read error. V and J are TRBV5-4 and TRBJ2-5; 9 bases map to TRBD1. Germline V lookup: CDR1 SGHNT, CDR2 YYREEE (reference sequence). The CDR3 sequence is 14 residues long. The CDR3 DNA sequence: TGTGCCAGCAGTTTGGGGACAGGGCAAGAGACCCAGTACTTC. It encodes CASSLGTGQETQYF.

The chain employs TRBV18 and TRBJ2-5, with D possibly TRBD1 on 5 matching bases. The J call is uncertain, as TRBJ2-7 better fits the DNA end. The CDR3 covers 14 residues. CDR1 and CDR2 from the germline V gene are KGHSH and LQKENI. This CDR3 is CASSQGQGVYEQYF. CDR3 DNA sequence: TGTGCCAGCTCACAGGGGCAAGGTGTCTACGAGCAGTACTTC.